This TCR beta chain comes out of a study of T cell responses to AZD1222 COVID-19 vaccine. In the case of this clone: Antigen unknown.

V lost 8 bases to trimming and J lost 5 bases, with 15 bases between them. Germline values: CDR1 MDHEN, CDR2 SYDVKM. The CDR3 covers 14 residues. Findings and limits, study-wide: Reportedly, nearly half the spike-specific TCRs target unmutated variant regions. Repertoires were collected only later (after the peak T cell response had occurred). With two AZD1222 doses given, Spike-specific TCR breadth and depth both rose.

Sequencing was performed with immunoSEQ multiplex PCR; in TCRdb, only in-frame clones are kept and a portion is missing. The sample shows some 150,000 clones, 88% of them seen only once. This clonotype originated in an adult who received the MenACWY meningococcal vaccine as a control. The chain joins TRBV28 to TRBJ2-2; TRBD1 might be the D (6 bases). The material sequenced was peripheral blood, taken 28 days after the second dose of the MenACWY control vaccine. CDR3 DNA: TGTGCCAGCGGGGGCCTCCCCGGGACCGGGGAGCTGTTTTTT. Translation: CASGGLPGTGELFF.